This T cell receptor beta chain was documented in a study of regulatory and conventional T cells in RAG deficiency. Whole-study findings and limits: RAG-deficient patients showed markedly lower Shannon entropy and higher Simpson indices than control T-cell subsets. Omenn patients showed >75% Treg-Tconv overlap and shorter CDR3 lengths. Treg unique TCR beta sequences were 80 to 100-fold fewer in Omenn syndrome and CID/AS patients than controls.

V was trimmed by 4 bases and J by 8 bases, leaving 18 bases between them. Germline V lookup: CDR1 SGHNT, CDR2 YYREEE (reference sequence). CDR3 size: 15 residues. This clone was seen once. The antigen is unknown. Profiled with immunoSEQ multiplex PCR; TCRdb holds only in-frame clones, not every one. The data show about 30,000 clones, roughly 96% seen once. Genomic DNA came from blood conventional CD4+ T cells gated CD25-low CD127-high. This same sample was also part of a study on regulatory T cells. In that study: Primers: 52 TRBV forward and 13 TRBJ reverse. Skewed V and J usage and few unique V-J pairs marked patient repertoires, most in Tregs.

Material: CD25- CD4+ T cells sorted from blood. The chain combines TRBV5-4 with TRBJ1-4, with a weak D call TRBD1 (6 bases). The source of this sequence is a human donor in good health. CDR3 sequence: CASSPRRDIGEKLFF. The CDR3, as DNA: TGTGCCAGCAGCCCCCGCCGGGACATTGGCGAAAAACTGTTTTTT.